The clone carrying this TCR beta chain has a handful of counts. Its antigen is not identified. This sample is drawn from a study of beta chain features in type 1 diabetes. Broader study findings: Among patients with Type 1 diabetes, TCRB CDR3s were moderately but significantly shorter in every one of the four CD4+ subsets.

The whole isolated RNA underwent reverse transcription, so sequencing captured expressed TCRB transcripts. Data came from immunoSEQ multiplex PCR; TCRdb stores just in-frame clones and leaves some out. This sample yields under 90,000 clones, of which under 35% are seen a single time; over 0.4% belongs to the top ten. This CDR3 is 14 amino acids long. The V gene's germline CDR1 is SNHLY and CDR2 FYNNEI. The V and J ends lost 4 bases and 3 bases, in that order; junction bases with no gene match: 3. The TCR sequence derives from a woman under 30 in good health. The rearrangement uses TRBV2 and TRBJ1-1; TRBD1 aligns across 9 bases. Sequenced sample: stem cell memory CD4+ T cells from blood. CDR3 sequence reads: CASSAQGADTEAFF. The CDR3 bases are TGTGCCAGCAGTGCACAGGGGGCGGACACTGAAGCTTTCTTT.